The sequence of this TCR beta chain was determined in a study of CD8 T cells in ankylosing spondylitis. Between the trimmed V and J ends, which lost 5 bases and 7 bases, there was a span of 12 bases. The CDR3 is made up of 12 amino acids. CDR1 is MNHEY, CDR2 SVGEGT, per germline. TCRdb used MiXCR to reprocess the 5' RACE reads, holding one entry per CDR3 protein. The table lists over 75,000 distinct CDR3 sequences, about 9.1% of them singletons. This clonotype has more than one count but fewer than ten. The sequence was collected from a male donor with ankylosing spondylitis or in good health (not recorded which). The chain employs TRBV6-2 or TRBV6-3 and TRBJ2-7; maybe TRBD1 (6 bases). Sequenced: blood, either unsorted or a sorted T cell fraction (not recorded which). This chain's CDR3 is CASSRQVYEQYF. The DNA of the CDR3 is TGTGCCAGCAGTCGACAGGTCTATGAGCAGTACTTC.